The T cell receptor beta chain described here comes from a study of T-cell reconstitution after alpha-beta-depleted transplantation in children. Germline V CDR1 and CDR2: SGHRS, YFSETQ. The germline V and J ends were trimmed by 4 bases and 0 bases, with 10 bases remaining between them. The CDR3 totals 14 residues. Of note for this clonotype: The antigen remains undetermined.

Notes on the study in general: In patients about two months after transplant, alpha-beta T cells reportedly arose from several hundred expanded graft clones. Counts and diversity of T cells one year after transplant came mostly from newly produced T cells.

Unique molecular identifiers were incorporated into the prepared TCRbeta library. TCRdb itself ran the PCR reads through MiXCR, one entry per CDR3 protein. The repertoire has a few hundred thousand distinct CDR3 sequences, roughly 13% of them found once; the top ten carry about 2%. The chain recombines TRBV5-1 with TRBJ1-1; no firm D call. The TCR comes from a male patient younger than 18 who had a stem cell transplant for acute myeloid leukemia, so the T cells may come from the graft donor. Sequences were derived from PBMCs, mostly from graft donor cells, sampled 360 days after TCRalphabeta/CD19-depleted stem cell transplant. In DNA form, the CDR3 reads TGCGCCAGCAGCGCCGGTACAATGAACACTGAAGCTTTCTTT. Translation gives CASSAGTMNTEAFF.